Each of the 18 T cell receptor beta chains below was sequenced from the same sample in a study of post-analysis software for immune sequencing data. Study-level results: The study found TRBV5-6, TRBV5-1 and TRBV20-1 among five TRBV segments more frequent in patients than controls.

The TCR beta cDNA libraries contained unique molecular identifiers. TCRdb reprocessed the PCR reads via MiXCR and lists one record per CDR3 protein. Of roughly 620,000 distinct CDR3 sequences in the sample, around 44% are singletons; the top ten hold about 1.8%. These receptors are not linked to any known antigen. Specimen: blood. These receptors were collected from a girl aged 10-17 years with multiple sclerosis.

The chain carries TRBV12-3 or TRBV12-4 and TRBJ1-5; D might be TRBD1 (6 bases). This CDR3 region has 19 residues. The ends were cut back, 1 base at V and 2 bases at J, with 21 bases in the middle. This CDR3 is CASSLGRRGGGWGNQPQHF. CDR3 bases: TGTGCCAGCAGTTTAGGTCGTCGAGGAGGGGGATGGGGCAATCAGCCCCAGCATTTT.

This clonotype was seen a handful of times. The rearrangement links TRBV12-3 or TRBV12-4 to TRBJ2-3; the D gene is possibly TRBD2 (5 bases). V was trimmed by 7 bases and J by 0 bases, leaving 17 bases between them. The CDR3 runs to 16 residues. CDR3 in DNA: TGTGCCAGCAACGGGATTCCGGCGACTAGCACAGATACGCAGTATTTT. Residues: CASNGIPATSTDTQYF.

This sequence joins TRBV24-1 and TRBJ1-5; maybe TRBD1 (6 bases). The CDR3 is made up of 14 amino acids. The V end lost 7 bases, the J end lost 7 bases, and 16 bases lay between the germline ends. CDR1 and CDR2 from the germline V gene are KGHDR and SFDVKD. Here the CDR3 DNA reads TGTGCCACCAGCGTATGGGGGGCACGACAGCCCCAGCATTTT. Translating it yields CATSVWGARQPQHF.

This clonotype turned up a few times. The chain carries TRBV20-1 and TRBJ2-7, with D possibly called TRBD1 or TRBD2 (6 bases each). The CDR3 loop spans 13 amino acids. Trimming took 1 base from V and 5 from J, leaving 12 bases between them. Germline assignment: CDR1 DFQATT and CDR2 SNEGSKA (reference sequence). The DNA for the CDR3 is TGCAGTGCTAGAGGGGGGGCCTTGGACGAGCAGTACTTC. This encodes CSARGGALDEQYF.

This clonotype has just one count. This sequence joins TRBV6-2 or TRBV6-3 and TRBJ2-5, with TRBD1 matching 12 bases. Judging by the DNA end, TRBJ2-7 fits better; the J call may be wrong. Germline V gives CDR1 MNHEY, CDR2 SVGEGT. The CDR3 loop spans 15 amino acids. DNA of the CDR3: TGTGCCAGCACTTCGACCGGGACAGGGGGCGACGAGCAGTACTTC. Encoded protein: CASTSTGTGGDEQYF.

J is TRBJ1-1 and V is TRBV5-1; no clear D. The germline V gene encodes CDR1 SGHRS and CDR2 YFSETQ. V gave up 1 base and J gave up 0 bases, with 7 bases separating them. This CDR3 contains 14 residues. The CDR3 spells CASSLYRLNTEAFF. Here the CDR3 DNA reads TGCGCCAGCAGCTTGTACCGGTTGAACACTGAAGCTTTCTTT.

The table lists this clonotype with a few counts. The chain combines TRBV5-1 with TRBJ2-1; 10 bases map to TRBD2. Trimming removed 0 bases from V and 7 bases from J; junction bases left unmatched: 7. The CDR3 is made up of 16 amino acids. The germline V gene encodes CDR1 SGHRS and CDR2 YFSETQ. This chain's CDR3 is CASSLGLAGVQNEQFF. In nucleotides, the CDR3 is TGCGCCAGCAGCTTGGGGCTAGCGGGAGTGCAAAATGAGCAGTTCTTC.

The V call is TRBV6-4, the J call TRBJ2-1; 8 bases map to TRBD2. CDR1 and CDR2 (germline): MRHNA, SNTAGT. CDR3 length: 13 amino acids. Trimming cost V 2 bases and J 6 bases; bases outside gene matches: 0. The CDR3 coding sequence is TGTGCCAGCAGTGACGGGACTAGCAATGAGCAGTTCTTC. This gives the protein CASSDGTSNEQFF.

This clonotype has only a few counts. The V gene is TRBV5-6, the J gene TRBJ2-3, with D perhaps being TRBD1 or TRBD2 (6 bases each). The CDR3 is 15 residues long. Germline lookup yields CDR1 SGHDT and CDR2 YYEEEE. Trimming stripped 4 bases from V and 0 bases from J, with 12 bases between. DNA for the CDR3: TGTGCCAGCAGCCTTTGGGGGGCTAGCACAGATACGCAGTATTTT. Its translation is CASSLWGASTDTQYF. Drawing the rest from reference TRBV5-6 and TRBJ2-3, the complete variable domain is DAGVTQSPTHLIKTRGQQVTLRCSPKSGHDTVSWYQQALGQGPQFIFQYYEEEERQRGNFPDRFSGHQFPNYSSELNVNALLLGDSALYLCASSLWGASTDTQYFGPGTRLTVL.

This chain connects TRBV28 to TRBJ2-3, with 9 bases aligning to TRBD2. Germline CDR1 is MDHEN and CDR2 is SYDVKM. The CDR3 extends over 22 amino acids. Unmatched junction bases numbered 25, after V lost 6 bases and J lost 0 bases. The CDR3 DNA is TGTGCCAGCAGCCTACCCCCATGGGGTGCTAGCGGGAAGCACTCTAGCACAGATACGCAGTATTTT. Encoded protein: CASSLPPWGASGKHSSTDTQYF.

This clonotype was detected a few times. In DNA form, the CDR3 reads TGTGCCAGCAGCCTGAGGCTACAGGCCCAAGAGACCCAGTACTTC. As protein: CASSLRLQAQETQYF. V and J are TRBV11-2 and TRBJ2-5, with D possibly TRBD1 on 5 matching bases. Trimming took 5 bases from V and 1 from J, leaving 14 bases between them. Germline CDR1 is SGHAT and CDR2 is FQNNGV. CDR3 length: 15 residues.

The chain couples TRBV7-6 to TRBJ2-1; perhaps TRBD1 as D (6 bases). The CDR3 runs to 15 residues. With 0 bases removed from V and 0 bases from J, the gap between germline ends came to 6 bases. Per germline, CDR1 SGHVS and CDR2 FNYEAQ. In DNA, the CDR3 is TGTGCCAGCAGCTTAGCGGACAGCTCCTACAATGAGCAGTTCTTC. This encodes CASSLADSSYNEQFF.

V and J are TRBV6-5 and TRBJ1-1; no clear D. Germline-derived CDR1 and CDR2 are MNHEY and SVGAGI. CDR3 length equals 13 residues. V lost 6 bases and J 1 base, leaving 9 bases between the germline ends. The CDR3 DNA reads as TGTGCCAGCAGGCCCCGGGCGAACACTGAAGCTTTCTTT. Translating gives CASRPRANTEAFF.

V is TRBV12-3 or TRBV12-4 and J is TRBJ2-7, with D tentatively TRBD2 (5 bases). Matching the DNA end better, TRBJ2-1 makes the J call doubtful. The CDR3 is 12 amino acids. This CDR3 is CASSPRGQEQFF. The CDR3 DNA sequence: TGTGCCAGCAGCCCCCGGGGTCAGGAGCAGTTCTTC.

The gene calls are TRBV29-1 and TRBJ2-5, with D possibly being TRBD1 or TRBD2 (5 bases each). Trimming stripped 2 bases from V and 11 bases from J, with 18 bases between. This CDR3 contains 13 residues. Germline CDR1 and CDR2: SQVTM and ANQGSEA. The CDR3 loop reads CSVETSRDREQYF. The CDR3 DNA sequence: TGCAGCGTTGAAACCTCGAGGGACCGAGAGCAGTACTTC.

This clonotype turned up a few times. The CDR3, as DNA: TGTGCCAGCAGCGCGGCTCTAATTACAGGTCCCAGCTCCTACAATGAGCAGTTCTTC. It is translated as CASSAALITGPSSYNEQFF. This chain joins TRBV9 and TRBJ2-1; tentative D call: TRBD1 (5 bases). Trimming took 3 bases from V and 0 from J, leaving 22 bases between them. The CDR3 contains 19 residues. CDR1 is SGDLS, CDR2 YYNGEE, per germline.

This chain links TRBV12-3 or TRBV12-4 with TRBJ2-1; D is possibly TRBD1 (6 bases). The V end lost 4 bases, the J end lost 9 bases, and 16 bases lay between the germline ends. This CDR3 comprises 14 residues. CDR3 sequence: CASSWDTGRGEQFF. CDR3 DNA sequence: TGTGCCAGCAGTTGGGACACAGGGAGAGGTGAGCAGTTCTTC.

The CDR3: CAITGDRSNTEAFF. The DNA of the CDR3 is TGTGCCATCACCGGGGACAGGTCGAACACTGAAGCTTTCTTT. The J gene is TRBJ1-1, the V gene TRBV10-3; 8 bases are a match to TRBD1. The germline V gene has CDR1 ENHRY and CDR2 SYGVKD. The CDR3 is made up of 14 amino acids. V trimming: 7 bases; J trimming: 1 base; junction bases outside the gene matches: 5.